This T cell receptor beta chain was identified in a study of early T cells in non-severe SARS-CoV-2 infection. Via MiXCR, TCRdb re-called the 5' RACE reads, giving one row per CDR3 protein. The sample holds around 84,000 distinct CDR3 sequences, over 9.5% seen once. The specimen was whole blood, collected at baseline. This TCR was sampled from an adult who was a healthcare worker with PCR-confirmed SARS-CoV-2 infection or an uninfected control (not recorded which).

CDR3 DNA sequence: TGTGCCAGTTCATCCGGGGAGCTTCTAGCCAAAAACATTCAGTACTTC. Encoded protein: CASSSGELLAKNIQYF. The chain carries TRBV19 and TRBJ2-4; a weak D match, TRBD2 (5 bases). This CDR3 is built from 16 residues. Trimming removed 8 bases at V and 0 bases at J, with 17 bases between. Germline CDR1 reads LNHDA; CDR2 reads SQIVND (reference sequence).